This TCR beta chain derives from a study of T cell repertoires in cytomegalovirus infection. Study as a whole: In the study, CMV epitopes included recently identified HLA-C-restricted and well-studied HLA-B-restricted ones. The public TCR beta signatures pointed to both CMV infection and matching HLA type.

Trimming pared 7 bases from V and 1 base from J, leaving 7 bases between. The CDR3 length is 13 residues. General observations from the study: Accumulated public TCR beta family frequency recognized individuals carrying CMV together with the relevant HLA. Ex vivo responses were dominated by HLA-C-restricted CMV-specific TCR beta clonotypes.

As to this clonotype: Its antigen is not known.

TCRdb reanalysed the reads using MiXCR and keeps one entry per CDR3 protein. The profile shows 900,000 to 950,000 distinct CDR3 sequences, approximately 32% of them singletons. The input for sequencing was cultured CD8+ T cells from PBMCs, taken from culture after CMV antigen stimulation. V is TRBV12-3 or TRBV12-4 and J is TRBJ2-2, with D uncertain. The TCR originated in a human donor in good health (CMV status not recorded). Some clones in this sample may be carry-over from other donors' samples. The CDR3 nucleotides read TGTGCCAGCAACGACCTGAACACCGGGGAGCTGTTTTTT. Encoded protein: CASNDLNTGELFF.